A single TCR beta chain is shown here with its context. TCRdb re-called the 5' RACE reads through MiXCR, storing one row per CDR3 protein. The sample has over 130,000 distinct CDR3 sequences, over 7% seen once. These data belong to a study of T cells after yellow fever vaccination. Looked up from germline, CDR1 is MNHNS and CDR2 is SASEGT. V was trimmed by 5 bases and J by 1 base, leaving 21 bases between them. The CDR3 loop spans 17 amino acids. The sample here was CD4+ T cells sorted from PBMCs, taken 5 days after the yellow fever booster vaccination. This receptor was taken from a man in his thirties or forties who received the YFV17D yellow fever vaccine. The chain is built from TRBV6-1 and TRBJ2-7; D remains unclear. CDR3 DNA: TGTGCCAGCAGTCCCTTCATTTCAACTGACATTTCCTACGAGCAGTACTTC. The encoded protein is CASSPFISTDISYEQYF.